Listed below are T cell receptor beta chains from one sample, sequenced in a study of T cells in Graves' hyperthyroidism and ophthalmopathy. TCRdb analysed the multiplex PCR reads with MiXCR anew, one entry per CDR3 protein. Of 530,000 or so distinct CDR3 sequences listed, under 60% are singletons. The sequencing sample was made of peripheral blood or thyroid tissue (not recorded which). The receptors stem from a woman under 30 with Graves' hyperthyroidism. Each CDR3 is given with its conserved first and last residue. A D gene is named only where the DNA matches it firmly. Clone size is stated in some rows and not others, as once, few, many or a class when expanded.

v_gene	j_gene	abundance	d_gene	CDR3aa	CDR3nt
TRBV12-3/TRBV12-4	TRBJ2-2	many	TRBD2	CASSAGAGELFF	TGTGCCAGCTCCGCGGGAGCCGGGGAGCTGTTTTTT
TRBV7-2	TRBJ2-5	-	-	CAWDRRVGQETQYF	TGTGCCTGGGATAGGCGGGTCGGCCAAGAGACCCAGTACTTC
TRBV7-3	TRBJ2-1	few	-	CASSSGQSYNEQFF	TGTGCCAGCAGCTCGGGACAATCCTACAATGAGCAGTTCTTC
TRBV19	TRBJ2-7	-	-	CASSIEVSGTGSYEQYF	TGTGCCAGTAGTATAGAGGTTAGCGGGACAGGGTCCTACGAGCAGTACTTC
TRBV15	TRBJ2-7	-	-	CATRAAGAYEQYF	TGTGCCACCCGGGCGGCTGGGGCCTACGAGCAGTACTTC
TRBV7-3	TRBJ1-2	many	-	CASAGEGGHGYTF	TGTGCCAGCGCGGGGGAGGGCGGCCATGGCTACACCTTC
TRBV6-5	TRBJ2-7	once	TRBD1	CASSYSGTAIEEQYF	TGTGCCAGCAGTTATTCCGGGACAGCCATTGAAGAGCAGTACTTC
TRBV5-1	TRBJ2-2	many	-	CASRVGNTGELFF	TGTGCCTCCAGGGTGGGCAACACCGGGGAGCTGTTTTTT
TRBV20-1	TRBJ1-2	many	-	CSARRPVGDYGYTF	TGCAGTGCTAGAAGGCCGGTGGGGGACTATGGCTACACCTTC
TRBV12-3/TRBV12-4	TRBJ2-2	many	-	CASSQTGTSSGELFF	TGTGCCAGCAGTCAAACCGGGACGTCTAGCGGGGAGCTGTTTTTT
TRBV6-1	TRBJ1-5	-	TRBD1	CASSETGGTNQPQHF	TGTGCCAGCAGCGAGACAGGGGGGACCAATCAGCCCCAGCATTTT
TRBV9	TRBJ1-2	-	TRBD1	CASSVAPGTDYDYTF	TGTGCCAGCAGCGTAGCACCCGGGACAGACTATGACTACACCTTC
TRBV2	TRBJ2-7	-	-	CASRGLAQYF	TGTGCCAGCAGGGGACTGGCACAGTACTTC
TRBV20-1	TRBJ2-7	many	TRBD2	CSVGGRANEQYF	TGCAGTGTCGGCGGGAGGGCCAATGAGCAGTACTTC
TRBV24-1	TRBJ1-2	-	-	CATSARVDSYGYTF	TGTGCCACCAGTGCTAGAGTGGACAGCTATGGCTACACCTTC
TRBV19	TRBJ2-2	many	TRBD2	CASTSGREGTGELFF	TGTGCCAGTACCAGCGGGAGGGAGGGCACCGGGGAGCTGTTTTTT
TRBV12-3/TRBV12-4	TRBJ1-5	-	TRBD1	CASKIAGQGNQPQHF	TGTGCCAGCAAAATCGCGGGACAGGGCAATCAGCCCCAGCATTTT
TRBV20-1	TRBJ2-3	few	-	CSAPAGGSSTDTQYF	TGCAGTGCACCCGCCGGCGGGTCTAGCACAGATACGCAGTATTTT
TRBV7-2	TRBJ1-2	many	-	CASSASRAANYGYTF	TGTGCCAGCAGCGCCTCCCGGGCAGCTAACTATGGCTACACCTTC
TRBV24-1	TRBJ1-4	many	-	CATSDSATGNEKLFF	TGTGCCACCAGTGATTCTGCCACGGGGAATGAAAAACTGTTTTTT
TRBV20-1	TRBJ2-3	-	TRBD2	CSGLAGVIDMQYF	TGCAGTGGACTAGCGGGAGTGATAGATATGCAGTATTTT
TRBV6-2/TRBV6-3	TRBJ2-7	many	TRBD2	CASSPRTSGNTYEQYF	TGTGCCAGCAGTCCCCGGACTAGCGGGAACACCTACGAGCAGTACTTC
TRBV25-1	TRBJ1-2	-	-	CASSEVGSQNYGYTF	TGTGCCAGCAGTGAAGTGGGGAGCCAGAATTATGGCTACACCTTC
TRBV20-1	TRBJ1-1	many	-	CSARKEGRTEAFF	TGCAGTGCTAGGAAGGAGGGAAGGACTGAAGCTTTCTTT
TRBV7-2	TRBJ1-1	many	-	CASSHFFEGMNTEAFF	TGTGCCAGCAGCCACTTCTTTGAGGGCATGAACACTGAAGCTTTCTTT
TRBV7-2	TRBJ1-2	many	TRBD1	CASSLEGYGTGVGYTF	TGTGCCAGCAGCTTAGAGGGATATGGGACAGGGGTCGGCTACACCTTC
TRBV12-3/TRBV12-4	TRBJ2-7	many	-	CASSLGQSHYEQYF	TGTGCCAGCAGTCTCGGACAGTCACACTACGAGCAGTACTTC
TRBV7-3	TRBJ2-2	-	-	CASSSNRGELFF	TGTGCCAGCAGCTCCAACAGGGGGGAGCTGTTTTTT